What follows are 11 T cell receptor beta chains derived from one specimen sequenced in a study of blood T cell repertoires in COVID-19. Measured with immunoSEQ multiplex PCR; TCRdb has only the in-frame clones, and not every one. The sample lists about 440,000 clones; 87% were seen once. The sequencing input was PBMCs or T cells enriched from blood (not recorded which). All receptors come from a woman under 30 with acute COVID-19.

In DNA form, the CDR3 reads TGCAGCACCGGACAGGGCTCAGACGAGCAGTACTTC. Protein product: CSTGQGSDEQYF. The chain is built from TRBV29-1 and TRBJ2-7; the match to TRBD1 covers 8 bases. The germline V gene encodes CDR1 SQVTM and CDR2 ANQGSEA. J was trimmed by 5 bases and V by 8 bases; bases with no gene match: 8. The CDR3 runs to 12 residues.

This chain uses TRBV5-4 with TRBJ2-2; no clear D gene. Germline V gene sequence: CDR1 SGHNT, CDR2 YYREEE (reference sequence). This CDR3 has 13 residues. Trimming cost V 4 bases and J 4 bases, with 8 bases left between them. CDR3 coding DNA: TGTGCCAGCAGCGTGACACGCACCGGGGAGCTGTTTTTT. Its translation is CASSVTRTGELFF.

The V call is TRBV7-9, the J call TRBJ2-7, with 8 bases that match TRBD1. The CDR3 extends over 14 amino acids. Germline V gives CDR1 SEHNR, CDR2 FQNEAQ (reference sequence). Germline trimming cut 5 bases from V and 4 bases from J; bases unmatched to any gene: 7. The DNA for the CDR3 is TGTGCCAGCAGCAACCGACAGGGGAAGTACGAGCAGTACTTC. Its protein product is CASSNRQGKYEQYF.

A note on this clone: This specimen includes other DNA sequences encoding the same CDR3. The CDR3 protein is CASSPPSYEQYF. CDR3 DNA sequence: TGTGCCAGCAGTCCCCCGTCTTACGAGCAGTACTTC. This rearrangement joins TRBV28 to TRBJ2-7; D ambiguous. The CDR3 spans 12 residues. Between the trimmed V and J ends, which lost 5 bases and 4 bases, there was a span of 9 bases. CDR1 is MDHEN, CDR2 SYDVKM, per germline.

This CDR3 reads CASSPRTSGEGETQYF. CDR3 nucleotides: TGTGCCAGCAGCCCCCGGACTAGCGGGGAGGGAGAGACCCAGTACTTC. This rearrangement joins TRBV3-1 (or the pseudogene TRBV3-2) to TRBJ2-5; 12 nucleotides match TRBD2. CDR1 is LGHDT, CDR2 YNNKEL, per germline (reference sequence). CDR3 size: 16 residues. V gave up 4 bases and J gave up 4 bases; unmatched junction bases: 7.

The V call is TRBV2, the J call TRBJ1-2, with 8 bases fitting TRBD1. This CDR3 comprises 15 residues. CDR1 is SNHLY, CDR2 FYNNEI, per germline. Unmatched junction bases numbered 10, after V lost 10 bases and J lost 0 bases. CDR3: CAKRGTGASNYGYTF. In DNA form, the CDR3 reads TGTGCCAAAAGGGGGACAGGCGCTTCTAACTATGGCTACACCTTC.

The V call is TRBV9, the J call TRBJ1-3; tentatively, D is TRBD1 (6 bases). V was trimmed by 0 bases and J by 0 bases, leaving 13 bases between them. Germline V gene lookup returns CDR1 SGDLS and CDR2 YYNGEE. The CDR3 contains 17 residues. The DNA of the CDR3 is TGTGCCAGCAGCGTAGCTACAGGGAAAATCTCTGGAAACACCATATATTTT. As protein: CASSVATGKISGNTIYF.

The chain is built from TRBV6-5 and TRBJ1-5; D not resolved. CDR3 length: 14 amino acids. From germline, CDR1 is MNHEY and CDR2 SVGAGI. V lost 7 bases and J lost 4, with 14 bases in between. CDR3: CASTKGGINQPQHF. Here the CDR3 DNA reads TGTGCCAGCACCAAAGGAGGGATTAATCAGCCCCAGCATTTT.

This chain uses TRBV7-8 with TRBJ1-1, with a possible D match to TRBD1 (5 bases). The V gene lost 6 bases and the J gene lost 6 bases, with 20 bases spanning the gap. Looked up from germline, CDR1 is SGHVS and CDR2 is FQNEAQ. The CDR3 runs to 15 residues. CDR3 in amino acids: CASSGRGTLSSEAFF. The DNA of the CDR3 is TGTGCCAGCAGTGGGCGAGGGACTCTCAGTTCTGAAGCTTTCTTT.

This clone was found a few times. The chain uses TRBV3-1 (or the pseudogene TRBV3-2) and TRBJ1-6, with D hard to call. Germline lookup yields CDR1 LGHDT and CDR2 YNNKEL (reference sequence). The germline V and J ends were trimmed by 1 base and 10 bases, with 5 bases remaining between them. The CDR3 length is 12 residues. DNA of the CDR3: TGTGCCAGCAGCCAAGGGCACTCACCCCTCCACTTT. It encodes CASSQGHSPLHF.

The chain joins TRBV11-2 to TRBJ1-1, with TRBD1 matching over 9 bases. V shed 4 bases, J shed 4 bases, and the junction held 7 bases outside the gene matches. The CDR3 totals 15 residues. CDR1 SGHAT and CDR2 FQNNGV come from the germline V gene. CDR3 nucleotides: TGTGCCAGCAGCTCCTACAGGGGGCTGGGCACTGAAGCTTTCTTT. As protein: CASSSYRGLGTEAFF.